This is a list of T cell receptor beta chains from one sample in a study of cytomegalovirus exposure and HLA in healthy donors. Generated by immunoSEQ multiplex PCR, the TCRdb table keeps only in-frame clones and is missing some. This table has approximately 150,000 clones, 68% appearing once. The material sequenced was PBMCs. These receptors came from a man aged 60-69 years in good health and CMV-seronegative. Each CDR3 is given with its conserved first and last residue. The order of the fields is V gene, clone size, J gene, D gene, CDR3 DNA, CDR3 protein. A D gene is named only where the DNA matches it firmly. Clone size is given for some rows only: seen once, a few or many times, or a class if the clone is expanded.

>TRBV5-1|-|TRBJ1-2|-
TGCGCCAGCAGCCCTCTACAGGATTTCTCCTATGGCTACACCTTC
CASSPLQDFSYGYTF
>TRBV7-9|few|TRBJ2-1|TRBD2
TGTGCCAGCAGCTTTAGGACTAGCGGGAAGGACTCCTACAATGAGCAGTTCTTC
CASSFRTSGKDSYNEQFF
>TRBV15|-|TRBJ1-5|TRBD1
TGTGCCACCAGCAGAGTGGAGGGGGCGCGAGGCAATCAGCCCCAGCATTTT
CATSRVEGARGNQPQHF
>TRBV10-1|-|TRBJ2-2|TRBD2
TGCGCCAGCAGCGGGACTAGCGGGATAGAATCGCCGTTTTTT
CASSGTSGIESPFF
>TRBV19|-|TRBJ2-7|-
TGTGCCAGTAGCCAACCCCCCGGGGCGGAGGGGTACGAGCAGTACTTC
CASSQPPGAEGYEQYF
>TRBV5-1|-|TRBJ1-1|-
TGCGCCAGCAAGCTTGTACAGGGGAACACTGAAGCTTTCTTT
CASKLVQGNTEAFF
>TRBV19|-|TRBJ2-2|TRBD2
TGTGCCAGTACCTGGACTGGACTAGCTGAGAACACCGGGGAGCTGTTTTTT
CASTWTGLAENTGELFF
>TRBV9|-|TRBJ1-4|TRBD1
TGTGCCAGCAGCGTAGACCCGACAGGGGAAAAACTGTTTTTT
CASSVDPTGEKLFF
>TRBV6-1|few|TRBJ2-7|TRBD2
TGTGCCAGCACCCCTAGCGGGAGCCGCTACGAGCAGTACTTC
CASTPSGSRYEQYF
>TRBV7-8|-|TRBJ2-7|-
TGTGCCAGCAGCTTAGCGCGGGATTACGAGCAGTACTTC
CASSLARDYEQYF
>TRBV19|-|TRBJ2-1|TRBD2
TGTGCCAGTAGAGCTCTAGCGGACGTCTCCTACAATGAGCAGTTCTTC
CASRALADVSYNEQFF
>TRBV7-9|-|TRBJ2-1|TRBD2
TGTGCCAGCAGCAGTACACTAGCGGGAGTCGGTCGCAATGAGCAGTTCTTC
CASSSTLAGVGRNEQFF
>TRBV29-1|-|TRBJ2-1|TRBD2
TGCAGCGTTAGTCGCGGGAGGATCGATGAGCAGTTCTTC
CSVSRGRIDEQFF
>TRBV7-9|-|TRBJ2-7|-
TGTGCCAGCAGCTTAGATGGCGGTTCCTACGAGCAGTACTTC
CASSLDGGSYEQYF
>TRBV27|-|TRBJ2-1|-
TGTGCCAGCAGTTTATATGCAGGGGCGTACAATGAGCAGTTCTTC
CASSLYAGAYNEQFF